The 5 T cell receptor beta chains in this list originate from one sample, sequenced in a study of cytomegalovirus exposure and HLA in healthy donors (dated by TCRdb to the late 2010s). The receptor library was made with the immunoSEQ multiplex PCR assay. For the multiplex PCR, a mixture combining 60 forward primers for TCR Vbeta segments and 13 reverse primers for TCR Jbeta segments was used. TCRdb carries this immuneACCESS record with in-frame sequences only. Its versions omit some clonotypes, under half of them owing to an unresolved V gene in the studies checked, with the rest unexplained. Counted in this sample were about 150,000 clones; approximately 73% of them appeared once. 1.5% to 2% of the sample lies in the top ten. The specimen sequenced was PBMCs. The receptor source for this set is a woman under 30 in good health and CMV-seronegative.

The V gene is TRBV28, the J gene TRBJ2-7; the match to TRBD2 covers 8 bases. There are 15 residues in the CDR3. CDR1 and CDR2 (germline): MDHEN, SYDVKM. Losses at the gene ends were 6 bases for V and 5 bases for J; bases not matched to a gene: 12. The CDR3 DNA sequence: TGTGCCAGCAGCCCTCCGGGACTAGAGTATAACGAGCAGTACTTC. It yields the protein CASSPPGLEYNEQYF.

J is TRBJ1-2 and V is TRBV7-9; D not resolved. CDR3 length equals 14 residues. Germline CDR1 reads SEHNR; CDR2 reads FQNEAQ (reference sequence). V was cut by 4 bases and J by 6 bases, with 15 bases left in between. CDR3 bases: TGTGCCAGCAGCTCAGGTTCCGGGAACAATGGCTACACCTTC. This codes for CASSSGSGNNGYTF.

The V gene is TRBV5-6, the J gene TRBJ2-7, with TRBD1 matching 7 bases. V lost 2 bases to trimming and J lost 2 bases; unmatched junction nucleotides: 4. CDR3 size: 14 residues. The V gene's germline CDR1 is SGHDT and CDR2 YYEEEE. In DNA form, the CDR3 reads TGTGCCAGCAGCTTACAGGGGCTCACCTACGAGCAGTACTTC. Translating it yields CASSLQGLTYEQYF.

This clone has just a few counts. This chain connects TRBV6-5 to TRBJ2-1; 8 nucleotides align to TRBD1. Germline V CDR1 and CDR2: MNHEY, SVGAGI. With V trimmed by 5 bases and J by 4 bases, 7 bases remained unmatched. CDR3 length equals 15 residues. The DNA for the CDR3 is TGTGCCAGCAGTGGCAGGGGGCAATCTTACAATGAGCAGTTCTTC. This encodes CASSGRGQSYNEQFF.

V and J are TRBV6-5 and TRBJ2-5; TRBD2 matches 11 bases. The trim removed 6 bases at V and 5 bases at J, leaving 5 bases unmatched. CDR1 and CDR2 (germline): MNHEY, SVGAGI. The CDR3 spans 14 residues. CDR3 sequence reads: CASRLAGGPETQYF. The CDR3 coding sequence is TGTGCCAGCAGGTTAGCGGGAGGGCCGGAGACCCAGTACTTC.